This TCR beta chain was identified in a study of T cell changes during pregnancy in multiple sclerosis. Sequencing was performed with immunoSEQ multiplex PCR; in TCRdb, only in-frame clones are kept and a portion is missing. Counted here are 30,000 or so clones, 87% occurring once; the ten biggest clones make up around 9.8%. Losses at the gene ends were 3 bases for V and 3 bases for J; bases not matched to a gene: 8. Germline assignment: CDR1 SEHNR and CDR2 FQNEAQ (reference sequence). The CDR3 runs 16 residues. The chain has TRBV7-9 and TRBJ1-1, with 9 bases matching TRBD1. Source: CD8+ T cells from peripheral blood mononuclear cells, taken in the first trimester of pregnancy. This receptor was obtained from a female donor with multiple sclerosis, enrolled in a pregnancy study. The CDR3 loop reads CASSFPPGQGYTEAFF. CDR3 DNA: TGTGCCAGCAGCTTTCCTCCGGGACAGGGTTACACTGAAGCTTTCTTT.